Below, 18 T cell receptor beta chains from the same sample are listed, as sequenced in a study of human T cells and chemical hapten exposure. Stated time point: patch test 2, 6 weeks after DPC sensitization. Treatment specified: therapeutic diphenylcyclopropenone sensitization with weekly scalp DPC. TCRdb reprocessed the RACE reads via MiXCR and lists one record per CDR3 protein. Here the sample spans tens of thousands of distinct CDR3 sequences, roughly a tenth being singletons. The sample in question was whole blood, obtained in connection with sensitization to the hapten diphenylcyclopropenone (DPC). These receptor sequences come from a woman in her 50s with alopecia areata. Some clones in this sample may be carry-over from other donors' samples.

V gene TRBV29-1 combines with J gene TRBJ1-5; D remains ambiguous. V lost 4 bases, J lost 4 bases, and 8 bases lay in between. This CDR3 spans 12 amino acids. CDR1 and CDR2 from the germline V gene are SQVTM and ANQGSEA. The CDR3 DNA follows: TGCAGCGTTGTGGAGGGTAATCAGCCCCAGCATTTT. Amino acid sequence: CSVVEGNQPQHF.

V gene TRBV27 combines with J gene TRBJ2-5; D is undetermined. The germline V gene encodes CDR1 MNHEY and CDR2 SMNVEV (reference sequence). There are 13 residues in the CDR3. Trimming took off 6 bases at V and 3 bases at J, with 11 bases between the two ends. The CDR3 DNA reads TGTGCCAGCAGGTCGCAAAATAAAGAGACCCAGTACTTC. It translates to CASRSQNKETQYF.

The V gene is TRBV18, the J gene TRBJ1-3, with D unresolved. The CDR3 length is 17 residues. The V gene lost 0 bases and the J gene lost 1 base, with 13 bases spanning the gap. Germline CDR1 KGHSH, CDR2 LQKENI. CDR3 nucleotide sequence: TGTGCCAGCTCACCACCGATTGGCACCCTATCTGGAAACACCATATATTTT. This encodes CASSPPIGTLSGNTIYF.

This clonotype was counted at least ten times. This chain connects TRBV27 to TRBJ2-7; a weak D match, TRBD1 (8 bases). The CDR3 covers 14 residues. Germline CDR1 and CDR2: MNHEY and SMNVEV (reference sequence). V dropped 8 bases and J dropped 11 bases, with 25 bases sitting between them. The CDR3 sequence is CASGSGGRTGIEYF. The CDR3 DNA reads TGTGCCAGCGGATCCGGGGGGCGGACAGGGATTGAGTACTTC.

J is TRBJ2-5 and V is TRBV18; perhaps TRBD1 as D (6 bases). CDR3 length equals 15 residues. The V gene's germline CDR1 is KGHSH and CDR2 LQKENI. V was clipped by 5 bases and J by 0 bases, with 13 bases between them. In DNA, the CDR3 is TGTGCCAGCTCAGGACAGTTTGGATACCAAGAGACCCAGTACTTC. Amino acids: CASSGQFGYQETQYF. Variable domain in full (rest from reference TRBV18 and TRBJ2-5): NAGVMQNPRHLVRRRGQEARLRCSPMKGHSHVYWYRQLPEEGLKFMVYLQKENIIDESGMPKERFSAEFPKEGPSILRIQQVVRGDSAAYFCASSGQFGYQETQYFGPGTRLLVL.

This clonotype was detected many times. The rearrangement links TRBV29-1 to TRBJ1-3, with D unclear. The CDR3 totals 12 residues. V lost 4 bases and J 3 bases, leaving 7 bases between the germline ends. CDR1 is SQVTM and CDR2 is ANQGSEA in the germline V gene. As DNA, the CDR3 is TGCAGCGTTGGAGGGCATGGAAACACCATATATTTT. Translated, it gives CSVGGHGNTIYF.

Concerning this clonotype itself: The junction shows a germline mismatch at one end, possibly a read error. The chain employs TRBV6-5 and TRBJ2-2; a weak D match, TRBD2 (5 bases). The CDR3 totals 11 residues. The germline V gene has CDR1 MNHEY and CDR2 SVGAGI. The CDR3 spells CVSSYSGVLFF. In DNA form, the CDR3 reads TGTGTCAGCAGTTACTCCGGGGTCCTGTTTTTT.

This clonotype occurred many times. The rearrangement uses TRBV27 and TRBJ1-3; D is unclear. V was cut by 6 bases and J by 0 bases, with 27 bases left in between. The CDR3 has 20 residues. Per the germline V gene, CDR1 is MNHEY and CDR2 is SMNVEV (reference sequence). The CDR3 sequence: CASSQRGPDGQRSSGNTIYF. The CDR3 DNA reads TGTGCCAGCAGCCAACGTGGGCCTGACGGGCAGCGAAGCTCTGGAAACACCATATATTTT.

The V and J genes are TRBV28 and TRBJ1-5; 7 nucleotides agree with TRBD1. Trimming at V came to 8 bases and at J to 5 bases, leaving 9 bases not matched to a gene. Germline V gene lookup returns CDR1 MDHEN and CDR2 SYDVKM. The CDR3 spans 14 residues. In nucleotides, the CDR3 is TGTGCCAGCTGCCTCCGGGACAGCCATCAGCCCCAGCATTTT. Its protein product is CASCLRDSHQPQHF.

The chain couples TRBV5-1 to TRBJ1-2; no reliable D call. The CDR3 spans 12 residues. Germline CDR1 is SGHRS and CDR2 is YFSETQ. Trimming stripped 6 bases from V and 3 bases from J, with 9 bases between. The CDR3 sequence: CASKETDYGYTF. DNA of the CDR3: TGCGCCAGCAAAGAGACGGACTATGGCTACACCTTC.

The V call is TRBV7-9, the J call TRBJ2-2; unclear D gene. In germline, CDR1 is SEHNR, CDR2 FQNEAQ (reference sequence). This CDR3 is built from 15 residues. The ends were cut back, 5 bases at V and 0 bases at J, with 10 bases in the middle. Here the CDR3 DNA reads TGTGCCAGCAGCCTTGGAGTATCGAACACCGGGGAGCTGTTTTTT. This translates into CASSLGVSNTGELFF.

This clonotype was observed a few times. V is TRBV3-1 and J is TRBJ2-5; a possible D gene is TRBD2 (5 bases). CDR3 length: 17 amino acids. Between the trimmed V and J ends, which lost 0 bases and 4 bases, there was a span of 18 bases. Germline-derived CDR1 and CDR2 are LGHDT and YNNKEL (reference sequence). DNA for the CDR3: TGTGCCAGCAGCCAAGAATCGAGGGTGTTGCGATCAGAGACCCAGTACTTC. It encodes CASSQESRVLRSETQYF.

This sequence joins TRBV20-1 and TRBJ2-3; D gene uncertain. The germline CDR1 and CDR2 sequences are DFQATT and SNEGSKA (reference sequence). This CDR3 contains 13 residues. Trimming pared 2 bases from V and 6 bases from J, leaving 12 bases between. The CDR3 DNA is TGCAGTGCTAGACCCGGTCTCCTCGATACGCAGTATTTT. Its protein product is CSARPGLLDTQYF.

This clonotype was detected only a few times. V gene TRBV7-2 combines with J gene TRBJ2-3, with D possibly being TRBD2 (6 bases). The CDR3 runs to 15 residues. Trimming removed 1 base at V and 1 base at J, with 9 bases between. Germline V gives CDR1 SGHTA, CDR2 FQGNSA. The CDR3: CASSLVGGGTDTQYF. CDR3 coding DNA: TGTGCCAGCAGCTTAGTCGGCGGGGGCACAGATACGCAGTATTTT. The variable domain in full, completed from reference TRBV7-2 and TRBJ2-3, reads GAGVSQSPSNKVTEKGKDVELRCDPISGHTALYWYRQSLGQGLEFLIYFQGNSAPDKSGLPSDRFSAERTGGSVSTLTIQRTQQEDSAVYLCASSLVGGGTDTQYFGPGTRLTVL.

This clonotype was counted many times. This chain's CDR3 is CASSFSRVPYEQYF. In DNA, the CDR3 is TGTGCCAGCAGTTTTTCCAGGGTCCCCTACGAGCAGTACTTC. This rearrangement joins TRBV27 to TRBJ2-7; weak D call: TRBD1 (5 bases). Between the trimmed V and J ends, which lost 3 bases and 2 bases, there was a span of 11 bases. CDR1 is MNHEY, CDR2 SMNVEV, per germline (reference sequence). The CDR3 is 14 amino acids.

This clonotype was picked up many times. The gene calls are TRBV5-5 and TRBJ1-3; no definite D call. This CDR3 has 13 residues. Germline V gene sequence: CDR1 SGHKS, CDR2 YYEKEE (reference sequence). V was cut by 3 bases and J by 4 bases, with 8 bases left in between. The CDR3 sequence is CASSSSSGNTIYF. In nucleotides, the CDR3 is TGTGCCAGCAGCTCTTCGTCCGGAAACACCATATATTTT. Looking up the rest from reference TRBV5-5 and TRBJ1-3 gives the full variable domain: DAGVTQSPTHLIKTRGQQVTLRCSPISGHKSVSWYQQVLGQGPQFIFQYYEKEERGRGNFPDRFSARQFPNYSSELNVNALLLGDSALYLCASSSSSGNTIYFGEGSWLTVV.

The chain has TRBV11-2 and TRBJ1-1, with D hard to call. The CDR3 runs 13 residues. Between the trimmed V and J ends, which lost 5 bases and 3 bases, there was a span of 10 bases. CDR1 and CDR2 (germline): SGHAT, FQNNGV. CDR3 in amino acids: CASSIIEHTEAFF. The DNA of the CDR3 is TGTGCCAGCAGCATAATAGAGCACACTGAAGCTTTCTTT.

There are a few counts of this clonotype. The V gene is TRBV3-1, the J gene TRBJ2-5; 11 bases fit TRBD2. The CDR3 length is 16 residues. With V trimmed by 4 bases and J by 2 bases, 6 bases remained unmatched. CDR1 is LGHDT, CDR2 YNNKEL, per germline (reference sequence). The CDR3 protein is CASSLKGLAEQETQYF. The CDR3 DNA follows: TGTGCCAGCAGCCTCAAGGGACTAGCGGAACAAGAGACCCAGTACTTC.